This T cell receptor (beta chain) was identified during a study of identifying expanded T cells in peripheral blood (dated by TCRdb to the late 2010s). A note on the overall study: Separate aliquots of the same genomic DNA pool were sequenced to produce technical replicates, and four replicates were compared in pairs. What the study reported, not specific to this receptor: Both the number of clones called differentially abundant and the false-positive rate were significantly reduced by the beta-binomial model across all healthy-donor time intervals. The authors expected that biological variance in healthy repertoires might rise further over much longer intervals, such as months to years. Roughly 1.2 differentially abundant clones were flagged by the binomial model between technical replicates, whereas about 15 and 18 were flagged over approximately two weeks and four weeks, respectively. Across all healthy donors, variance in clone template counts between approximately two-week samples was found to increase significantly with total template count.

Worth noting for this clone: The specificity of this receptor is unknown. No base quality values were provided; no much bigger clone lies one nucleotide off.

TCRbeta CDR3 regions were profiled by bias-controlled multiplex PCR amplification of genomic DNA with the immunoSEQ Assay. The authors' analysis ran thus. The absolute abundance of each unique TCRbeta CDR3 region was quantified after sequences were collapsed and filtered. Two models were used to test differential abundance: a binomial model (Fisher-equivalent) and a beta-binomial model that adds time-dependent variance fitted from healthy donors. Any clone with fewer than 5 combined templates was excluded, and a clone was called differentially abundant if its Benjamini-Hochberg FDR was below 0.01. Beta-binomial variance was modeled as a function of total template count across the two samples using the form v = (b*log(k)+a)^2. Sourced from immuneACCESS, this table was stored by TCRdb with only in-frame sequences that have V and J called. A share of the clones is absent; for the studies checked, an unresolved V gene accounts for under half, and the remainder has no known explanation. That table furnishes V, J and clone size, whereas the DNA furnished D and trimming. Across this sample there are over 90,000 clones, with 88% seen only once. Approximately 5.4% of the sample is held by the ten biggest clonotypes.

During the collection period, no immune events, such as infections, were documented for the healthy donors. Healthy-donor blood repertoires served as a training cohort to calibrate time-dependent variance in a beta-binomial model of T-cell clone differential abundance. There were roughly 10 healthy donors in the training cohort, of whom 3 were female and 7 were male. Donor ages ranged from about 29 to 65 years, with an average of approximately 43 years. Whole blood was collected from each healthy donor at three time points spaced about 14 days apart and obtained from a commercial supplier. For immunosequencing, genomic DNA was extracted from whole blood that had not been sorted. Spanning cysteine to phenylalanine, the CDR3 consists of 14 amino acids. The sequence is cut down to CDR3 DNA, 42 bases in frame from base 1. V and J lose 8 bases and 1 base, and a span of 14 bases separates them. From a lookup of the germline V gene, CDR1 and CDR2 are SNHLY and FYNNEI.

The sequence derives from a person aged 18-69 years in good health. This chain joins TRBV2 to TRBJ2-5; TRBD2 is possibly the D segment (5 matching bases). The sample consisted of blood. The CDR3 reads CASYYQRGQETQYF. The DNA is as follows: TGTGCCAGCTATTACCAACGGGGCCAAGAGACCCAGTACTTC.